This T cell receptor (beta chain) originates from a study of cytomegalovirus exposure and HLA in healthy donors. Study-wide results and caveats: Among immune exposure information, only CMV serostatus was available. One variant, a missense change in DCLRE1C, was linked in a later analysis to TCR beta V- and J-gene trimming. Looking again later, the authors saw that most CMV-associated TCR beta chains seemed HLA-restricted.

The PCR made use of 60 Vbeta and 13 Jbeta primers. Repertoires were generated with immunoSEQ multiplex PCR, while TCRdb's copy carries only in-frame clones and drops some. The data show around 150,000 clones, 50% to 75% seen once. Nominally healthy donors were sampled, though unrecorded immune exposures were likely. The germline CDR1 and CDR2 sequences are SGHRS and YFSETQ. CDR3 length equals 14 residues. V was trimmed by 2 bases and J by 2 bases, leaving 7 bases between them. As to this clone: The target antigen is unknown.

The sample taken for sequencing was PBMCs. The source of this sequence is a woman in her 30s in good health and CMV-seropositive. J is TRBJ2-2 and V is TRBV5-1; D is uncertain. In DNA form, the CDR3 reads TGCGCCAGCAGCTTTTACGGTAACACCGGGGAGCTGTTTTTT. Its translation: CASSFYGNTGELFF.